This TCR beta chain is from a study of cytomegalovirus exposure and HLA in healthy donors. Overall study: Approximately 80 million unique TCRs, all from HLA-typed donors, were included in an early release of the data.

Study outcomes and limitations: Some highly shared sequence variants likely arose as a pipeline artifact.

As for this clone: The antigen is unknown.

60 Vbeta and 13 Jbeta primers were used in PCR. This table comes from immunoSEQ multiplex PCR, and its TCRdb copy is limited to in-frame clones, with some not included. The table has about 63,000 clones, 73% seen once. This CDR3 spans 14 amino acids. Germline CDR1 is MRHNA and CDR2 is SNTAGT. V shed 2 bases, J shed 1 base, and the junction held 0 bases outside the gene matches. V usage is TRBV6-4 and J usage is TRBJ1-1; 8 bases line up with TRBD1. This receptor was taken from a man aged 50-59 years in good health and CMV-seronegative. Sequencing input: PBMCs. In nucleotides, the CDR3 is TGTGCCAGCAGTGACGGACAGGGGAACACTGAAGCTTTCTTT. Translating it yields CASSDGQGNTEAFF.